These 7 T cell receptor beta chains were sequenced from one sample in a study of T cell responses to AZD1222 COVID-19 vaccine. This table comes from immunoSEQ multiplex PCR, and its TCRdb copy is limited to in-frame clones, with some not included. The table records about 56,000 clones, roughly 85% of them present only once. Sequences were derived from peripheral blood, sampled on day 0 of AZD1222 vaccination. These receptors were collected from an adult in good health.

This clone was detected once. CDR3 DNA: TGTTTGAGGGACAGGGGCAAACAGACCCAGTACTTC. This sequence encodes CLRDRGKQTQYF. This sequence joins TRBV14 and TRBJ2-5, with 10 bases fitting TRBD1. The CDR3 runs to 12 residues. The germline CDR1 and CDR2 sequences are SGHDN and FVKESK.

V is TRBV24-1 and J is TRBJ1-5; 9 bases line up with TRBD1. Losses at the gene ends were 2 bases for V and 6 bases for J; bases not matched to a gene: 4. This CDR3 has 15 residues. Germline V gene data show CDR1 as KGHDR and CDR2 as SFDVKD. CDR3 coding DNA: TGTGCCACCAGTGATTCCACAGGGGGCCGTCAGCCCCAGCATTTT. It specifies CATSDSTGGRQPQHF.

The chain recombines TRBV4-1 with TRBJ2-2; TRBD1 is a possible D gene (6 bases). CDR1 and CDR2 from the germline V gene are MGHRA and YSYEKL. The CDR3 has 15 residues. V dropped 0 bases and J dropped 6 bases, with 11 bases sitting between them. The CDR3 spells CASSQETGVPGELFF. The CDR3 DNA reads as TGCGCCAGCAGCCAAGAGACAGGTGTTCCCGGGGAGCTGTTTTTT.

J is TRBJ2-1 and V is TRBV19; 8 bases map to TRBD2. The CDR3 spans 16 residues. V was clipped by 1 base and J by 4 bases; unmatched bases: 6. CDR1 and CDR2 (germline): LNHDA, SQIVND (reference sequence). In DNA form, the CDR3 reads TGTGCCAGTAGTATAGGGAACGGGGGGGCATACAATGAGCAGTTCTTC. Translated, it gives CASSIGNGGAYNEQFF.

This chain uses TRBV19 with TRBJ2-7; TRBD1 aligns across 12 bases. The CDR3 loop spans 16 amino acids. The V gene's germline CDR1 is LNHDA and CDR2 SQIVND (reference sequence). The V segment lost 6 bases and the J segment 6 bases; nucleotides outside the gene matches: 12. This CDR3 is CASRPSSGTGGREQYF. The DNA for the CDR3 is TGTGCCAGTAGACCCTCTTCCGGGACAGGGGGCCGCGAGCAGTACTTC.

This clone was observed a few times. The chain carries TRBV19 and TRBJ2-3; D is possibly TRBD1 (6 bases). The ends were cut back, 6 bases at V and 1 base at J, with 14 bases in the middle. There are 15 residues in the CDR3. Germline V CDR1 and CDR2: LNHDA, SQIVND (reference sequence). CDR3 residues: CASRIQGEGTDTQYF. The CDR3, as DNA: TGTGCCAGTAGGATACAGGGTGAGGGCACAGATACGCAGTATTTT.

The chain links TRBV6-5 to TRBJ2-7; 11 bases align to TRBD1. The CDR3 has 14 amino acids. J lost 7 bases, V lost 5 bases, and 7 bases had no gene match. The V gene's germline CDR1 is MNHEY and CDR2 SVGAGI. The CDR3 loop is CASSPGTGGGEQYF. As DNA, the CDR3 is TGTGCCAGCAGTCCCGGGACAGGGGGTGGTGAGCAGTACTTC.